This T cell receptor beta chain was obtained from a study of vaccination and CD4 T cells after COVID-19. Study in general: Convalescent individuals exhibited SARS-CoV-2 positivity on nasal swab PCR, with several mild and one severe presentation.

Treatment meaning: roughly nine-day PBMC culture with coronavirus spike peptide pools or control peptides (ViraFEST assay). Sample share makes this clonotype medium-sized (0.01 to 0.1%). Antigen unknown. J lost 1 base, V lost 8 bases, and 2 bases had no gene match. CDR3 length equals 13 residues. Germline CDR1 reads SGHTA; CDR2 reads FQGNSA. The Oncomine TCR Beta short-read assay generated sequence data from the DNA of cultured CD4+ T cells. TCRdb ran MiXCR on the PCR reads and lists one entry per CDR3 protein. The table has more than 9,000 distinct CDR3 sequences, over 30% seen once. Sequences were obtained from cultured CD4+ T cells from blood. This rearrangement joins TRBV7-2 to TRBJ1-5; 7 bases map to TRBD1. The clonotype was recovered from a human donor with COVID-19. CDR3 sequence: CASGDSSNQPQHF. In DNA form, the CDR3 reads TGTGCCAGCGGGGACAGCAGCAATCAGCCCCAGCATTTT.